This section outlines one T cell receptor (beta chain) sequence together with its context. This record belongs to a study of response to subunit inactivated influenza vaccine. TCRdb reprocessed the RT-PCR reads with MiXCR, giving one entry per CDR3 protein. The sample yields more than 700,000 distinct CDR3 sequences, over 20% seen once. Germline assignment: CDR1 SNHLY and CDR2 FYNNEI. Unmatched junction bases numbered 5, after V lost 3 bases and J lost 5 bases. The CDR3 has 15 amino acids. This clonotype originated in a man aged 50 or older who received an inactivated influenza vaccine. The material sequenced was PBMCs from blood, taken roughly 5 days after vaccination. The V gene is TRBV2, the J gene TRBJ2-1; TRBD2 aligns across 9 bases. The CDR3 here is CASSEVLAGNNEQFF. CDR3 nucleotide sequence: TGTGCCAGCAGTGAGGTGCTAGCGGGGAACAATGAGCAGTTCTTC.